These 17 T cell receptor beta chains came from one sample sequenced in a study of early T cells in non-severe SARS-CoV-2 infection. TCRdb re-called the 5' RACE reads with MiXCR, one entry per CDR3 protein. The sample has 75,000 or so distinct CDR3 sequences, 13% to 15% seen once. The sample taken for sequencing was whole blood. The receptors were sampled from an adult who was a healthcare worker with PCR-confirmed SARS-CoV-2 infection or an uninfected control (not recorded which).

This clonotype was seen ten or more times. This chain links TRBV27 with TRBJ1-3; TRBD1 agrees at 7 bases. There are 14 residues in the CDR3. The junction had 3 bases not matched to a gene; V was cut back by 3 bases and J by 4 bases. Germline CDR1 reads MNHEY; CDR2 reads SMNVEV (reference sequence). CDR3 sequence: CASSFRGAGNTIYF. In DNA, the CDR3 is TGTGCCAGCAGTTTCAGGGGGGCAGGAAACACCATATATTTT.

The sample holds many counts of this clonotype. CDR3 sequence reads: CASSSRLAGALNTQYF. The CDR3 nucleotides are TGTGCCAGCAGCTCTAGACTAGCGGGGGCCCTCAATACGCAGTATTTT. This rearrangement joins TRBV5-4 to TRBJ2-3; 12 bases agree with TRBD2. The CDR3 contains 16 residues. The ends lost 3 bases at V and 7 bases at J; junction bases unmatched: 9. Germline V gene data show CDR1 as SGHNT and CDR2 as YYREEE (reference sequence).

This clonotype has more than one count but fewer than ten. CDR3 sequence (DNA): TGTGCCAGTAGTATAGGTGGGGTAACAGATACGCAGTATTTT. Amino acid sequence: CASSIGGVTDTQYF. The J gene is TRBJ2-3, the V gene TRBV19; no reliable D call. The CDR3 totals 14 residues. Trimming cost V 1 base and J 3 bases, with 8 bases left between them. CDR1 LNHDA and CDR2 SQIVND come from the germline V gene (reference sequence). The whole variable domain, filled in from reference TRBV19 and TRBJ2-3, reads DGGITQSPKYLFRKEGQNVTLSCEQNLNHDAMYWYRQDPGQGLRLIYYSQIVNDFQKGDIAEGYSVSREKKESFPLTVTSAQKNPTAFYLCASSIGGVTDTQYFGPGTRLTVL.

In this sample, this clonotype turned up a few times. The V call is TRBV5-4, the J call TRBJ1-2; weak D call: TRBD1 (6 bases). Germline CDR1 is SGHNT and CDR2 is YYREEE (reference sequence). This CDR3 contains 14 residues. V shed 6 bases and J shed 10 bases, with 22 bases lying between them. CDR3 bases: TGTGCCAGCATCGGGGGACACTCCGATGTGGTCTACACCTTC. Translated, it gives CASIGGHSDVVYTF.

This chain links TRBV7-2 with TRBJ1-2; D perhaps matches TRBD1 (6 bases). V lost 1 base and J lost 6, with 21 bases in between. CDR3 length: 17 amino acids. Germline V gives CDR1 SGHTA, CDR2 FQGNSA. Written as DNA, the CDR3 is TGTGCCAGCAGCTTAGTAAGGCGGGGGCTGGTAGATAATGGCTACACCTTC. Protein: CASSLVRRGLVDNGYTF.

This clonotype has at least ten counts. The rearrangement joins TRBV3-1 to TRBJ2-5, with a tentative D call TRBD2 (6 bases). Germline V gene data show CDR1 as LGHDT and CDR2 as YNNKEL (reference sequence). The CDR3 loop spans 13 amino acids. Deletions cut 11 bases from V and 2 bases from J, with 15 bases between. The CDR3 DNA reads as TGTGCCTCCGCCACTGGACTACAAGAGACCCAGTACTTC. Translated: CASATGLQETQYF.

This clonotype occurred many times. This chain joins TRBV11-2 and TRBJ1-6; D is unclear. CDR3 length equals 14 residues. CDR1 is SGHAT and CDR2 is FQNNGV in the germline V gene. The V end was cut by 3 bases, the J end by 7 bases, with 10 bases between. The CDR3 DNA sequence: TGTGCCAGCAGCTTTGCCTCAAGCAATTCACCCCTCCACTTT. This translates into CASSFASSNSPLHF.

The chain joins TRBV7-9 to TRBJ1-1, with unresolved D. V was clipped by 2 bases and J by 6 bases, with 16 bases between them. The length of the CDR3 is 15 residues. From germline, CDR1 is SEHNR and CDR2 FQNEAQ (reference sequence). In DNA, the CDR3 is TGTGCCAGCAGCTTAATAGGACCCGCGAGCGCTGAAGCTTTCTTT. Its translation is CASSLIGPASAEAFF. Complete variable domain (other parts from reference TRBV7-9 and TRBJ1-1): DTGVSQNPRHKITKRGQNVTFRCDPISEHNRLYWYRQTLGQGPEFLTYFQNEAQLEKSRLLSDRFSAERPKGSFSTLEIQRTEQGDSAMYLCASSLIGPASAEAFFGQGTRLTVV.

The J gene is TRBJ2-7, the V gene TRBV7-6, with 12 bases that match TRBD1. After removal of 4 bases from V and 4 bases from J, the junction contained 5 bases not matched to a gene. The germline V gene encodes CDR1 SGHVS and CDR2 FNYEAQ. The length of the CDR3 is 15 residues. CDR3 in DNA: TGTGCCAGCAGCTCCCCGGGACAGGGGGCTTACGAGCAGTACTTC. Translating it yields CASSSPGQGAYEQYF.

The sample holds a few counts of this clonotype. The chain carries TRBV11-2 and TRBJ1-5; D uncertain. CDR1 SGHAT and CDR2 FQNNGV come from the germline V gene. The length of the CDR3 is 14 residues. The V gene lost 0 bases and the J gene lost 2 bases, with 5 bases spanning the gap. CDR3 nucleotides: TGTGCCAGCAGCTTAGAACGAGGCAATCAGCCCCAGCATTTT. Its translation is CASSLERGNQPQHF.

This chain connects TRBV11-2 to TRBJ1-2, with 7 bases identical to TRBD1. This CDR3 spans 14 amino acids. Losses at the gene ends were 6 bases for V and 2 bases for J; bases not matched to a gene: 6. Germline loops: CDR1 SGHAT, CDR2 FQNNGV. CDR3 in amino acids: CASRTLGQNYGYTF. The CDR3 DNA is TGTGCCAGCAGAACCCTGGGACAGAACTATGGCTACACCTTC.

J is TRBJ1-6 and V is TRBV20-1, with a weak D call TRBD1 (5 bases). Trimming cost V 6 bases and J 0 bases, with 15 bases left between them. CDR3 length: 16 residues. In germline, CDR1 is DFQATT, CDR2 SNEGSKA (reference sequence). DNA for the CDR3: TGCAGTGCCAGACCCTACAGGAGCTCCTATAATTCACCCCTCCACTTT. It yields the protein CSARPYRSSYNSPLHF.

This clonotype was detected a few times. The chain employs TRBV18 and TRBJ2-3, with D possibly being TRBD1 (6 bases). There are 18 residues in the CDR3. Trimming cost V 4 bases and J 6 bases, with 26 bases left between them. The germline gives CDR1 KGHSH, CDR2 LQKENI. The CDR3 region is CASSRDSSQGPSGDTQYF. DNA of the CDR3: TGTGCCAGCTCACGCGATAGCTCACAGGGTCCTTCCGGGGATACGCAGTATTTT.

Notes on this clonotype: The junction shows a germline mismatch at one end, possibly a read error. The CDR3 protein is CSARDLQLGTDTQCF. In DNA form, the CDR3 reads TGCAGTGCTAGAGATCTCCAGCTCGGAACAGATACGCAGTGTTTT. The chain links TRBV20-1 to TRBJ2-3; D unclear. The CDR3 runs to 15 residues. Per the germline V gene, CDR1 is DFQATT and CDR2 is SNEGSKA (reference sequence).

CDR3 bases: TGCGCCAGCAGCCAAGATGGGGCGGGAGGGTCAGATACGCAGTATTTT. The encoded protein is CASSQDGAGGSDTQYF. The rearrangement joins TRBV4-1 to TRBJ2-3, with TRBD2 matching 9 bases. The V segment lost 0 bases and the J segment 4 bases; nucleotides outside the gene matches: 5. This CDR3 has 16 residues. From germline, CDR1 is MGHRA and CDR2 YSYEKL.

This chain links TRBV3-1 with TRBJ1-1, with D possibly matching TRBD1 (6 bases). V lost 1 base, J lost 6 bases, and 12 bases lay in between. Germline V gives CDR1 LGHDT, CDR2 YNNKEL (reference sequence). The CDR3 is made up of 14 amino acids. For the CDR3, the DNA is TGTGCCAGCAGCCAAGCCCACAGGGACGCTGAAGCTTTCTTT. The encoded protein is CASSQAHRDAEAFF.

This clonotype occurred many times. The V and J genes are TRBV4-3 and TRBJ2-4; 9 positions agree with TRBD2. J gave up 6 bases and V 0 bases, and 6 bases lay outside the gene matches. Looked up from germline, CDR1 is LGHNA and CDR2 is YSLEER. The CDR3 is 16 amino acids. The CDR3 sequence is CASSQDWRGGRNIQYF. The CDR3 DNA reads TGCGCCAGCAGCCAAGATTGGCGGGGGGGTAGAAACATTCAGTACTTC.